The rows below give T cell receptor beta chains drawn from one sample of a study of glioma-infiltrating T cells after dendritic cell vaccination. Generated by immunoSEQ multiplex PCR, the TCRdb table keeps only in-frame clones and is missing some. In the table there are about 520 clones, roughly 91% of which are singletons. This specimen consisted of tumor tissue, obtained before dendritic cell vaccination. All receptors come from a human donor with glioblastoma. CDR3s include the opening cysteine and the closing phenylalanine or tryptophan.

TRBJ2-7 TRBV7-9 CASSLAIQGEQYF
TRBJ2-5 TRBV10-3 CAISSGQETQYF
TRBJ2-3 TRBV9 CASSVSERSTDTQYF
TRBJ2-7 TRBV6-5 CASGYLEEPYEQYF
TRBJ1-4 TRBV5-8 CASSPGAGSEKLFF
TRBJ2-7 TRBV11-2 CASSLVGQRSSYEQYF
TRBJ1-1 TRBV7-3 CASSRTGSTEAFF
TRBJ1-2 TRBV9 CASSEGTWNGYTF
TRBJ1-2 TRBV7-3 CASSLIGGGGSGYGYTF
TRBJ2-5 TRBV9 CASSRQGAQETQYF
TRBJ2-7 TRBV13 CASSLRGASTYEQYF
TRBJ1-1 TRBV6-4 CASSITGAGNTEAFF
TRBJ2-7 TRBV7-8 CASSKTGGYEQYF
TRBJ2-5 TRBV14 CASSQDVGVLGETQYF
TRBJ1-6 TRBV5-8 CASSFRQGRNSPLHF
TRBJ2-2 TRBV2 CASTPGTGQAGELFF
TRBJ2-3 TRBV5-1 CASSPEPSTDTQYF
TRBJ1-6 TRBV13 CASVASQTYNSPLHF
TRBJ1-5 TRBV19 CASSIAPQGNQPQHF
TRBJ2-7 TRBV7-9 CASSPLGGGALYEQYF
TRBJ2-7 TRBV7-8 CASSLGQSPSYEQYF
TRBJ2-7 TRBV6-5 CASSPGQNFYEQYF
TRBJ1-5 TRBV6-1 CASSEMVEQPQHF
TRBJ2-1 TRBV15 CATSRVLAESGNEQFF
TRBJ1-1 TRBV7-9 CASSSSVGTEAFF